Below, 11 T cell receptor beta chains from the same sample are listed, as sequenced in a study of T cell repertoires and leukemia-associated antigens. TCRdb redid the calling of the 5' RACE reads with MiXCR, one entry per CDR3 protein. The table has 9,500 to 15,000 distinct CDR3 sequences, just over 40% seen once; the top ten hold 30% to 40%. Their antigen targets remain unknown. Sequences were obtained from CD3+ T cells sorted from blood and cultured. The receptor source for this set is a female donor in good health.

This sequence joins TRBV6-6 and TRBJ2-4, with TRBD1 matching 11 bases. In germline, CDR1 is MNHNY, CDR2 SVGAGI (reference sequence). The CDR3 covers 15 residues. With V trimmed by 5 bases and J by 6 bases, 6 bases remained unmatched. In DNA, the CDR3 is TGTGCCAGCAGTACTTCCGGGACAGGGGGAAACATTCAGTACTTC. Translation gives CASSTSGTGGNIQYF.

This chain connects TRBV20-1 to TRBJ2-5, with 13 bases fitting TRBD2. J lost 5 bases, V lost 3 bases, and 6 bases had no gene match. The CDR3 is 15 amino acids. Germline-derived CDR1 and CDR2 are DFQATT and SNEGSKA (reference sequence). The CDR3 DNA reads TGCAGTGCTAGCCCCGGACTAGCGGGAGTGGAGACCCAGTACTTC. This gives the protein CSASPGLAGVETQYF.

Notes on this clonotype: A junction boundary mismatches the germline segment, possibly from a read error. The J gene is TRBJ2-6, the V gene TRBV7-8; 7 nucleotides align to TRBD2. Germline V gene data show CDR1 as SGHVS and CDR2 as FQNEAQ. This CDR3 region has 16 residues. CDR3 sequence: CASSLAVVSGANVLTF. CDR3 bases: TGTGCCAGCAGCCTAGCGGTGGTCTCTGGGGCCAACGTCCTGACTTTC.

This clonotype is a singleton in its sample. A read error may account for a junction end that differs from germline. The chain employs TRBV20-1 and TRBJ1-1, with no clear D. CDR3 length equals 11 residues. The germline gives CDR1 DFQATT, CDR2 SNEGSKA (reference sequence). This chain's CDR3 is CGAQRPPRAFF. DNA of the CDR3: TGCGGTGCCCAGCGACCTCCGAGAGCTTTCTTT.

The gene calls are TRBV28 and TRBJ1-4; no firm D call. The germline V gene has CDR1 MDHEN and CDR2 SYDVKM. CDR3 size: 14 residues. Trimming pared 6 bases from V and 8 bases from J, leaving 16 bases between. CDR3 sequence: CASSLDWAQEKLFF. For the CDR3, the DNA is TGTGCCAGCAGCCTCGACTGGGCCCAGGAAAAACTGTTTTTT.

This clonotype turned up a few times. This chain uses TRBV20-1 with TRBJ2-7, with D unclear. Germline assignment: CDR1 DFQATT and CDR2 SNEGSKA (reference sequence). The V gene lost 1 base and the J gene lost 4 bases, with 8 bases spanning the gap. The CDR3 contains 12 residues. The CDR3 region has the DNA TGCAGTGCTAGAGGAATACCGTACGAGCAGTACTTC. As protein: CSARGIPYEQYF.

A word on this clonotype: Its ends do not fully match the called genes, so a read error is possible. The chain joins TRBV5-1 to TRBJ2-7, with 7 bases identical to TRBD1. There are 13 residues in the CDR3. The V gene's germline CDR1 is SGHRS and CDR2 YFSETQ. CDR3 nucleotide sequence: TGCGCCGGCAGCTTGGTGCTAGGGACAGCACAGTACTTC. This gives the protein CAGSLVLGTAQYF.

This clonotype was picked up a small number of times. The chain joins TRBV6-5 to TRBJ2-5, with D possibly called TRBD1 or TRBD2 (5 bases each). V was pared by 8 bases and J by 4 bases, with 20 bases between. Germline V gene sequence: CDR1 MNHEY, CDR2 SVGAGI. The length of the CDR3 is 15 residues. CDR3 nucleotides: TGTGCCAGCCGAAGCGAAGGGGCGGGCTTAGAGACCCAGTACTTC. Amino acids: CASRSEGAGLETQYF.

Sample share makes this clonotype large. The chain employs TRBV7-3 and TRBJ2-1; the match to TRBD2 covers 11 bases. Germline CDR1 reads SGHTA; CDR2 reads FQGTGA. The CDR3 runs to 15 residues. V dropped 5 bases and J dropped 8; count of bases not matched to a gene: 8. This chain's CDR3 is CASSGGLAEAHEQFF. DNA of the CDR3: TGTGCCAGCAGCGGGGGACTAGCGGAGGCCCATGAGCAGTTCTTC.

A single count supports this clonotype. This CDR3 reads CASSSWTSGRVSGTQYF. The CDR3 coding sequence is TGCGCCAGCAGCTCCTGGACTAGCGGGAGGGTATCCGGTACGCAGTATTTT. The chain carries TRBV5-1 and TRBJ2-3; TRBD2 aligns across 15 bases. V was pared by 3 bases and J by 8 bases, with 10 bases of the junction left unmatched. Germline V gene data show CDR1 as SGHRS and CDR2 as YFSETQ. The CDR3 length is 17 residues.

The rearrangement links TRBV10-3 to TRBJ1-2; 8 bases are a match to TRBD1. CDR3 length equals 14 residues. V shed 0 bases, J shed 7 bases, and the junction held 4 bases outside the gene matches. Germline V gives CDR1 ENHRY, CDR2 SYGVKD. The DNA for the CDR3 is TGTGCCATCAGTGAGTCGGACAGGGTTGGTGGCTACACCTTC. Translated, it gives CAISESDRVGGYTF.